Listed below are T cell receptor beta chains from one sample, sequenced in a study of blood T cells in healthy people across ages. TCRdb reprocessed the 5' RACE reads with MiXCR, giving one entry per CDR3 protein. The data show 1.5 million or so distinct CDR3 sequences, 35% to 45% seen once. The sample consisted of blood. The receptors derive from a young woman in good health. CDR3s include the opening cysteine and the closing phenylalanine or tryptophan. A D gene is named only where the DNA matches it firmly. Clone size appears in some rows only: once, few, many, or a class for an expanded clone.

J gene | D gene | clone size | V gene | CDR3 DNA | CDR3 protein
TRBJ2-7 | . | many | TRBV20-1 | TGCAGTGCTAGGGGAGCCTACGAGCAGTACTTC | CSARGAYEQYF
TRBJ1-2 | . | few | TRBV7-9 | TGTGCCAGCACCTTTTTTACCCGGGAGGACTACACCTTC | CASTFFTREDYTF
TRBJ2-1 | TRBD2 | . | TRBV7-2 | TGTGCCAGCAGCTTAGAGGCTAGCGGGAGTCGTGAGCAGTTCTTC | CASSLEASGSREQFF
TRBJ2-5 | TRBD1 | . | TRBV11-2 | TGTGCCAGCAGTCCCATGGACAGGGACCAAGAGACCCAGTACTTC | CASSPMDRDQETQYF
TRBJ2-5 | . | once | TRBV6-5 | TGTGCCAGCATCGCAGGCCAAGAGACCCAGTACTTC | CASIAGQETQYF
TRBJ1-4 | TRBD1 | few | TRBV7-2 | TGTGCCAGCAGCCAGACAGGGGGGAGGGAAAAACTGTTTTTT | CASSQTGGREKLFF
TRBJ2-7 | . | few | TRBV28 | TGTGCCAGCAGTTTAGTTTCGCACGAGCAGTACTTC | CASSLVSHEQYF
TRBJ2-3 | . | . | TRBV7-9 | TGTGCCAGCAGCTTAGCTCTGCGCGAGGGTACGCAGTATTTT | CASSLALREGTQYF
TRBJ2-4 | . | few | TRBV10-3 | TGTGCCATCAGTGAGTCCATTCTAGCCAAAAACATTCAGTACTTC | CAISESILAKNIQYF
TRBJ1-1 | TRBD1 | few | TRBV18 | TGTGCCAGCTCACCGAGGACAGGGGCTATGAACACTGAAGCTTTCTTT | CASSPRTGAMNTEAFF
TRBJ2-3 | TRBD2 | many | TRBV4-1 | TGCGCCAGCAGATGGACTAGCGGGTCTGATACGCAGTATTTT | CASRWTSGSDTQYF
TRBJ1-2 | . | few | TRBV5-4 | TGTGCCAGCAGCTCGACAAGGCCAAGCACACACGGCTACACCTTC | CASSSTRPSTHGYTF
TRBJ2-1 | TRBD2 | . | TRBV11-2 | TGTGCCAGCAGCTTAGTGGCTCTAGCGGGCTACAATGAGCAGTTCTTC | CASSLVALAGYNEQFF
TRBJ1-1 | . | few | TRBV27 | TGTGCCAGCAGTTTAGACCGACTGGGGACTGAAGCTTTCTTT | CASSLDRLGTEAFF
TRBJ2-1 | TRBD1 | . | TRBV7-9 | TGTGCCAGCAGCTTCATCAGGGGGCGTAAGAATGAGCAGTTCTTC | CASSFIRGRKNEQFF
TRBJ1-2 | . | few | TRBV7-9 | TGTGCCAGCAGCTTAGATGCGGACTATGGCTACACCTTC | CASSLDADYGYTF
TRBJ1-2 | . | . | TRBV27 | TGTGCCAGCTCGAGACAGCCGAACTACTATGGCTACACCTTC | CASSRQPNYYGYTF
TRBJ1-2 | TRBD1 | . | TRBV6-5 | TGTGCCAGCAGTTACCCGGGACAGGGTGGCTACACCTTC | CASSYPGQGGYTF
TRBJ2-2 | TRBD1 | . | TRBV19 | TGTGCCAGTAGAGGCAGGGGGCAAGACACCGGGGAGCTGTTTTTT | CASRGRGQDTGELFF
TRBJ2-3 | . | . | TRBV20-1 | TGCAGTGCTAGAGATCCAACAGGCACAGATACGCAGTATTTT | CSARDPTGTDTQYF
TRBJ1-2 | . | . | TRBV5-1 | TGCGCCAGCAGCTTGATGGGGACCCCAAACTATGGCTACACCTTC | CASSLMGTPNYGYTF
TRBJ1-1 | TRBD1 | . | TRBV20-1 | TGCAGTGCTAGAGAGCCAGGGGGGGGAACTGAAGCTTTCTTT | CSAREPGGGTEAFF
TRBJ2-5 | TRBD2 | . | TRBV13 | TGTGCCAGCAGCGGGGGACTAGCGGGAACCCAAGAGACCCAGTACTTC | CASSGGLAGTQETQYF
TRBJ1-1 | . | few | TRBV12-3/TRBV12-4 | TGTGCCAGCAGGTCCGGGAGTGGGAACACTGAAGCTTTCTTT | CASRSGSGNTEAFF
TRBJ2-3 | TRBD2 | . | TRBV3-1 | TGTGCCAGCAGTTTCACTAGCGGGAGTCCAGATACGCAGTATTTT | CASSFTSGSPDTQYF
TRBJ2-6 | . | . | TRBV5-1 | TGCGCCAGCAGCTTTACAGCGATTGACTCTGGGGCCAACGTCCTGACTTTC | CASSFTAIDSGANVLTF
TRBJ2-1 | . | . | TRBV5-1 | TGCGCCAGCAGCGTGGGGGAGGCGTACAATGAGCAGTTCTTC | CASSVGEAYNEQFF
TRBJ1-2 | TRBD1 | . | TRBV28 | TGTGCCAGCAGTTTCGACAGGGGGATAGGGGACTATGGCTACACCTTC | CASSFDRGIGDYGYTF
TRBJ1-1 | . | . | TRBV29-1 | TGCAGCGGCAAAAGGTTGATCGACACTGAAGCTTTCTTT | CSGKRLIDTEAFF
TRBJ2-3 | . | . | TRBV29-1 | TGCAGCGGGACTGAGTGTACAGATACGCAGTATTTT | CSGTECTDTQYF
TRBJ1-4 | TRBD1 | . | TRBV6-2/TRBV6-3 | TGTGCCAGCAGGGACAGGATCGAAAAACTGTTTTTT | CASRDRIEKLFF
TRBJ2-5 | . | . | TRBV18 | TGTGCCAGCTCACCGCGATTTCCCCTTGAGACCCAGTACTTC | CASSPRFPLETQYF
TRBJ2-3 | . | . | TRBV6-1 | TGTGCCAGCAGTGAACCGGCCTCGGGGAGCACAGATACGCAGTATTTT | CASSEPASGSTDTQYF
TRBJ1-5 | . | . | TRBV6-2/TRBV6-3 | TGTGCCAGCAGTTACACAACAGGCGGCAATCAGCCCCAGCATTTT | CASSYTTGGNQPQHF
TRBJ2-7 | . | few | TRBV20-1 | TGCAGTGCTAAATCCGGGACCCTACTTTCCCAGTACTTC | CSAKSGTLLSQYF
TRBJ1-5 | . | . | TRBV9 | TGTGCCAGCTCTGGGAGGGGCGGTCAGTCCCAGCATTTT | CASSGRGGQSQHF
TRBJ2-5 | . | few | TRBV10-2 | TGCGCCAGCAGTTGGGACCCTGCGCGGGAGACCCAGTACTTC | CASSWDPARETQYF
TRBJ2-4 | TRBD2 | . | TRBV19 | TGTGCCAGTAGTATACGGCCTAGCGGGGGGCTGGGCATTCAGTACTTC | CASSIRPSGGLGIQYF
TRBJ1-2 | . | . | TRBV12-3/TRBV12-4 | TGTGCCAGCAGTTTAGTGGCAGGCGGCTATGGCTACACCTTC | CASSLVAGGYGYTF
TRBJ2-1 | . | . | TRBV29-1 | TGCAGCGTTGAAGACTCGGAGCCGGGAGCCAGCAATGAGCAGTTCTTC | CSVEDSEPGASNEQFF
TRBJ2-1 | . | . | TRBV18 | TGTGCCAGCTCACCGGGGCTGCGGCCGAGCTCCTACAATGAGCAGTTCTTC | CASSPGLRPSSYNEQFF
TRBJ2-3 | . | . | TRBV4-1 | TGCGCCAGCAGCCGAGCTGGGGGGTCCACCACAGATACGCAGTATTTT | CASSRAGGSTTDTQYF
TRBJ2-3 | . | . | TRBV5-1 | TGCGCCAGCAGCCCCCTGGAGGGTTTAATCGACACAGATACGCAGTATTTT | CASSPLEGLIDTDTQYF
TRBJ1-5 | TRBD1 | few | TRBV20-1 | TGCAGTGCTAGAGGAGACAGGGGCAATCAGCCCCAGCATTTT | CSARGDRGNQPQHF
TRBJ2-2 | TRBD2 | few | TRBV7-3 | TGTGCCAGCAGCCTTTCTAGCGGTGGTGGGGAGCTGTTTTTT | CASSLSSGGGELFF
TRBJ1-5 | TRBD1 | . | TRBV29-1 | TGCAGCGTTGATCAGGGGGCAGGGCAGCCCCAGCATTTT | CSVDQGAGQPQHF
TRBJ1-2 | TRBD1 | . | TRBV27 | TGTGCCAGCAGGTACATCAGGGGGCCCGGTGGCTACACCTTC | CASRYIRGPGGYTF
TRBJ2-3 | TRBD2 | . | TRBV20-1 | TGCAGTGCTTCCTTCACTAGCGGGAGGGCCACAGATACGCAGTATTTT | CSASFTSGRATDTQYF
TRBJ1-5 | . | . | TRBV5-6 | TGTGCCAGCAGCTTCTTTTCGACGGTGAGCAATCAGCCCCAGCATTTT | CASSFFSTVSNQPQHF
TRBJ2-3 | TRBD2 | once | TRBV7-2 | TGTGCCAGCAGCGGCAGGACTAGCGGGGGGATCCGGGATACGCAGTATTTT | CASSGRTSGGIRDTQYF
TRBJ2-1 | TRBD1 | . | TRBV28 | TGTGCCAGCAGTTTGAAGGGGGCTTCCTACAATGAGCAGTTCTTC | CASSLKGASYNEQFF
TRBJ2-5 | . | few | TRBV20-1 | TGCAGTGCTCCTAGGAGGGAGACCCAGTACTTC | CSAPRRETQYF
TRBJ2-1 | . | few | TRBV15 | TGTGCCACCTCGGGTCGTTCCTACAATGAGCAGTTCTTC | CATSGRSYNEQFF
TRBJ2-2 | TRBD1 | . | TRBV27 | TGTGCCAGCAGTGGAACCGGGACAGGGAGAACCGGGGAGCTGTTTTTT | CASSGTGTGRTGELFF
TRBJ1-1 | TRBD1 | once | TRBV7-2 | TGTGCCAGCAGCTTGGACCGGGACAGGGGGCCGCGGAGACGGGAAGCTTTCTTT | CASSLDRDRGPRRREAFF
TRBJ1-5 | . | . | TRBV20-1 | TGCAGTGCTAGAGATTCAGGAACAAACCATCAGCCCCAGCATTTT | CSARDSGTNHQPQHF
TRBJ2-6 | . | . | TRBV7-2 | TGTGCCAGCAGCTTAAGGGCAGCTATGCCCTCTGGGGCCAACGTCCTGACTTTC | CASSLRAAMPSGANVLTF
TRBJ1-6 | TRBD1 | . | TRBV25-1 | TGTGCCAGCAGTGTCGGGGACAGGAACAATTCACCCCTCCACTTT | CASSVGDRNNSPLHF
TRBJ2-5 | . | few | TRBV5-1 | TGCGCCAGCAGCTTGGATTTAGCCGGCAATGAGCAGTACTTC | CASSLDLAGNEQYF